These 16 T cell receptor beta chains were all obtained from the same sample, sequenced in a study of blood T cell repertoires in COVID-19. Produced via immunoSEQ multiplex PCR; TCRdb's table is partial and in-frame only. The data hold over 200,000 clones, with approximately 88% observed a single time. The specimen sequenced was PBMCs or T cells enriched from blood (not recorded which). Receptors were obtained from a woman aged 25 to 45 who had been exposed to COVID-19.

This clone was seen once. The rearrangement joins TRBV5-1 to TRBJ2-2; TRBD1 matches 9 bases. The trim removed 5 bases at V and 1 base at J, leaving 12 bases unmatched. Germline loops: CDR1 SGHRS, CDR2 YFSETQ. The CDR3 length is 18 residues. In DNA form, the CDR3 reads TGCGCCAGCAGTTCACAACCCCGGGACAGGGTGAACACCGGGGAGCTGTTTTTT. Residues: CASSSQPRDRVNTGELFF.

In nucleotides, the CDR3 is TGTGCCAGCAGCCAACCCGGGACAGGGGCAGTTGGCTACACCTTC. Translated, it gives CASSQPGTGAVGYTF. The rearrangement links TRBV3-1 (or the pseudogene TRBV3-2) to TRBJ1-2; 10 nucleotides match TRBD1. The CDR3 spans 15 residues. CDR1 is LGHDT and CDR2 is YNNKEL in the germline V gene (reference sequence). The V and J ends lost 2 bases and 7 bases, in that order; junction bases with no gene match: 7.

This clone was observed a single time. The chain combines TRBV27 with TRBJ1-1; 11 nucleotides align to TRBD1. This CDR3 contains 13 residues. Looked up from germline, CDR1 is MNHEY and CDR2 is SMNVEV (reference sequence). Trimming took 4 bases from V and 6 from J; bases not matched to a gene: 1. This CDR3 reads CASSWTGGPEAFF. CDR3 DNA: TGTGCCAGCAGTTGGACAGGGGGCCCTGAAGCTTTCTTT.

The chain is built from TRBV7-9 and TRBJ1-4, with D tentatively TRBD1 (5 bases). This CDR3 contains 15 residues. Trimming removed 1 base at V and 1 base at J, with 7 bases between. The germline CDR1 and CDR2 sequences are SEHNR and FQNEAQ (reference sequence). DNA for the CDR3: TGTGCCAGCAGCTTAGACGGGGGAACTAATGAAAAACTGTTTTTT. Translated, it gives CASSLDGGTNEKLFF.

The rearrangement joins TRBV30 to TRBJ1-2; D might be TRBD1 (5 bases). The CDR3 runs 14 residues. CDR1 and CDR2 (germline): GTSNPN, SVGIG (reference sequence). V was shortened by 3 bases and J by 3 bases, with 14 bases between the two germline ends. For the CDR3, the DNA is TGTGCCTGGAGCCCTCCACAGGCGGACTATGGCTACACCTTC. Protein: CAWSPPQADYGYTF.

This clone was observed a single time. The chain carries TRBV13 and TRBJ2-2; 10 nucleotides align to TRBD2. V was pared by 4 bases and J by 9 bases, with 5 bases of the junction left unmatched. Germline assignment: CDR1 PRHDT and CDR2 FYEKMQ (reference sequence). The CDR3 has 14 residues. CDR3: CASSSRTSGRELFF. CDR3 nucleotides: TGTGCCAGCAGCTCCAGGACTAGCGGAAGGGAGCTGTTTTTT.

V is TRBV10-3 and J is TRBJ1-1; D is perhaps TRBD1 (6 bases). The CDR3 is 11 residues long. Trimming removed 5 bases from V and 7 bases from J, with 8 bases in between. Looked up from germline, CDR1 is ENHRY and CDR2 is SYGVKD. The CDR3 DNA is TGTGCCATCAGTAGAGGGGGTGAAGCTTTCTTT. Translated: CAISRGGEAFF.

The CDR3: CASTKTGSSGANVLTF. CDR3 in DNA: TGTGCCAGCACGAAGACGGGAAGCTCTGGGGCCAACGTCCTGACTTTC. The rearrangement joins TRBV2 to TRBJ2-6; possibly TRBD2 for D (5 bases). Looked up from germline, CDR1 is SNHLY and CDR2 is FYNNEI. Trimming stripped 7 bases from V and 0 bases from J, with 13 bases between. CDR3 length equals 16 residues.

V usage is TRBV3-1 (or the pseudogene TRBV3-2) and J usage is TRBJ2-2; 12 bases are shared with TRBD2. The CDR3 length is 16 residues. Germline V gene sequence: CDR1 LGHDT, CDR2 YNNKEL (reference sequence). V gave up 4 bases and J gave up 7 bases; unmatched junction bases: 7. The CDR3 sequence is CASSRLAGGPNGELFF. The CDR3 DNA is TGTGCCAGCAGCCGTCTAGCGGGAGGGCCAAACGGGGAGCTGTTTTTT.

The genes are TRBV24-1 and TRBJ2-1; tentatively, D is TRBD2 (5 bases). Germline V lookup: CDR1 KGHDR, CDR2 SFDVKD. CDR3 length: 15 amino acids. V was pared by 5 bases and J by 0 bases, with 10 bases between. The CDR3 region has the DNA TGTGCCACCAGTGCGGCGGGTAACTCCTACAATGAGCAGTTCTTC. Translated, it gives CATSAAGNSYNEQFF.

This clone was seen more than once but under ten times. V usage is TRBV5-4 and J usage is TRBJ1-1; the match to TRBD1 covers 7 bases. This CDR3 spans 13 amino acids. The germline gives CDR1 SGHNT, CDR2 YYREEE (reference sequence). Unmatched junction bases numbered 4, after V lost 4 bases and J lost 4 bases. CDR3 bases: TGTGCCAGCAGCAGGGGGCAGTTCACTGAAGCTTTCTTT. Translated, it gives CASSRGQFTEAFF.

The genes are TRBV2 and TRBJ2-1, with D unclear. CDR3 length: 15 amino acids. The V and J ends lost 4 bases and 8 bases respectively, with 18 bases between them. Germline CDR1 and CDR2: SNHLY and FYNNEI. The CDR3 DNA sequence: TGTGCCAGCAGTGTTACGGAGCCCCTCTTCGATGAGCAGTTCTTC. It specifies CASSVTEPLFDEQFF. The whole variable domain, filled in from reference TRBV2 and TRBJ2-1, reads EPEVTQTPSHQVTQMGQEVILRCVPISNHLYFYWYRQILGQKVEFLVSFYNNEISEKSEIFDDQFSVERPDGSNFTLKIRSTKLEDSAMYFCASSVTEPLFDEQFFGPGTRLTVL.

The chain recombines TRBV30 with TRBJ1-1, with D possibly TRBD1 on 6 matching bases. V was shortened by 5 bases and J by 1 base, with 11 bases between the two germline ends. Germline V gene sequence: CDR1 GTSNPN, CDR2 SVGIG (reference sequence). This CDR3 is built from 13 residues. The CDR3 spells CAWGRGRNTEAFF. The CDR3 bases are TGTGCCTGGGGCAGGGGCAGGAACACTGAAGCTTTCTTT.

The rearrangement links TRBV25-1 to TRBJ1-3; no firm D call. Germline CDR1 reads MGHDK; CDR2 reads SYGVNS. CDR3 size: 16 residues. V lost 4 bases and J lost 0, with 13 bases in between. CDR3 coding DNA: TGTGCCAGCAGTGCCCACCGACTGTCCTCTGGAAACACCATATATTTT. Translating gives CASSAHRLSSGNTIYF.

J is TRBJ2-1 and V is TRBV4-1; 9 positions match TRBD2. This CDR3 has 16 residues. Germline CDR1 and CDR2: MGHRA and YSYEKL. The ends lost 4 bases at V and 8 bases at J; junction bases unmatched: 12. The CDR3 here is CASSPFGGRADDEQFF. The CDR3 nucleotides are TGCGCCAGCAGCCCGTTCGGCGGGAGGGCCGACGATGAGCAGTTCTTC.

The V call is TRBV7-9, the J call TRBJ1-2, with D unresolved. Per germline, CDR1 SEHNR and CDR2 FQNEAQ (reference sequence). Trimming took off 3 bases at V and 5 bases at J, with 7 bases between the two ends. This CDR3 comprises 12 residues. CDR3 region: CASSFVQYGYTF. CDR3 sequence (DNA): TGTGCCAGCAGCTTTGTACAGTATGGCTACACCTTC.